The 27 T cell receptor beta chains given below trace back to one sample, sequenced in a study of T cell repertoires in cytomegalovirus infection (dated by TCRdb to 2018 to 2020). Sequencing was performed on an Illumina HiSeq 1500. TCRdb trimmed the raw reads at Q25, called clones with MiXCR and kept productive beta chains. Rows with a matching CDR3 protein are joined into one entry that keeps the most common DNA and genes. The sample yields approximately 990,000 distinct CDR3 sequences; roughly 31% were counted once. Over 13% of the sample is taken by the ten largest. The treatment or condition tag for this specimen amounts to: in vitro stimulation with specific CMV peptide epitopes to enrich CMV-specific T cells. The antigens for these receptors are not known. The sequenced sample was cultured CD8+ T cells from PBMCs, obtained from culture after CMV antigen stimulation. These receptors originate from a human donor in good health (CMV status not recorded). Some clones in this sample may be carry-over from other donors' samples.

The sample holds a few counts of this clonotype. V gene TRBV25-1 combines with J gene TRBJ1-5; TRBD1 is a possible D gene (5 bases). Deletions cut 4 bases from V and 7 bases from J, with 11 bases between. The length of the CDR3 is 13 residues. Looked up from germline, CDR1 is MGHDK and CDR2 is SYGVNS. This chain's CDR3 is CASSARGGQPQHF. As DNA, the CDR3 is TGTGCCAGCAGTGCTAGGGGAGGCCAGCCCCAGCATTTT.

This clonotype was recorded many times. The rearrangement uses TRBV6-5 and TRBJ2-2; D may be TRBD1 (6 bases). This CDR3 is built from 15 residues. V was cut by 0 bases and J by 5 bases, with 10 bases left in between. Per the germline V gene, CDR1 is MNHEY and CDR2 is SVGAGI. Written as DNA, the CDR3 is TGTGCCAGCAGTTACTCCACAGGGATAACCGGGGAGCTGTTTTTT. Translating it yields CASSYSTGITGELFF.

The V gene is TRBV24-1, the J gene TRBJ1-2; D not resolved. This CDR3 is built from 16 residues. V lost 5 bases and J 2 bases, leaving 17 bases between the germline ends. Germline V gene lookup returns CDR1 KGHDR and CDR2 SFDVKD. CDR3 bases: TGTGCCACCAGTGCCATGGGCAAGCGGGGAAACTATGGCTACACCTTC. Protein product: CATSAMGKRGNYGYTF.

To note about this clonotype: A read error may account for a junction end that differs from germline. The J gene is TRBJ1-3, the V gene TRBV7-6; 9 bases fit TRBD1. CDR3 size: 16 residues. Per germline, CDR1 SGHVS and CDR2 FNYEAQ. The CDR3 spells CAGSLATGGAGNTIYF. The CDR3, as DNA: TGTGCCGGCAGCTTAGCAACAGGGGGCGCTGGAAACACCATATATTTT.

This chain uses TRBV20-1 with TRBJ2-7; unclear D gene. V lost 6 bases and J 0 bases, leaving 15 bases between the germline ends. CDR3 size: 14 residues. Germline assignment: CDR1 DFQATT and CDR2 SNEGSKA (reference sequence). In DNA, the CDR3 is TGCAGTGCGGTCCCACAGACCAGCTCCTACGAGCAGTACTTC. Translation: CSAVPQTSSYEQYF.

This clonotype was observed a few times. This chain links TRBV5-6 with TRBJ1-4; D not resolved. CDR3 length equals 13 residues. V lost 1 base and J 7 bases, leaving 8 bases between the germline ends. Germline loops: CDR1 SGHDT, CDR2 YYEEEE. The CDR3 loop reads CASSLKNREKLFF. The CDR3 DNA reads as TGTGCCAGCAGCTTGAAGAACCGTGAAAAACTGTTTTTT.

V is TRBV7-9 and J is TRBJ2-3; 10 nucleotides agree with TRBD2. Germline V gene lookup returns CDR1 SEHNR and CDR2 FQNEAQ (reference sequence). V was pared by 2 bases and J by 3 bases, with 11 bases of the junction left unmatched. The CDR3 spans 18 residues. In DNA, the CDR3 is TGTGCCAGCAGCTTAAGAAGCGGGGGGGCGACTTTTACAGATACGCAGTATTTT. This encodes CASSLRSGGATFTDTQYF. The whole variable domain, remainder taken from reference TRBV7-9 and TRBJ2-3, is DTGVSQNPRHKITKRGQNVTFRCDPISEHNRLYWYRQTLGQGPEFLTYFQNEAQLEKSRLLSDRFSAERPKGSFSTLEIQRTEQGDSAMYLCASSLRSGGATFTDTQYFGPGTRLTVL.

The rearrangement links TRBV6-2 or TRBV6-3 to TRBJ1-1; TRBD1 might be the D (6 bases). CDR1 and CDR2 (germline): MNHEY, SVGEGT. The CDR3 loop spans 16 amino acids. Trimming cost V 10 bases and J 3 bases, with 24 bases left between them. CDR3 amino acids: CANRTLPRGLDTEAFF. The CDR3 DNA sequence: TGTGCCAACAGAACCCTCCCCAGGGGTTTGGACACTGAAGCTTTCTTT.

As for this clonotype: This could be a read error, since a much larger clone is one nucleotide away. V gene TRBV12-3 or TRBV12-4 combines with J gene TRBJ1-5; D uncertain. The CDR3 has 14 residues. Trimming cost V 6 bases and J 3 bases, with 12 bases left between them. The CDR3 spells CASSPGEDNQPQHF. CDR3 in DNA: TGTGCCAGCAGCCCCGGGGAGGACAATCAGCCCCAGCATTTT.

As for this clonotype: The junction and the germline gene differ at one end; a read error may be behind it. The V gene is TRBV4-3, the J gene TRBJ2-3, with D possibly TRBD2 on 5 matching bases. Looked up from germline, CDR1 is LGHNA and CDR2 is YSLEER. The CDR3 has 16 amino acids. CDR3: CASSQDGPGSTDTKYF. Here the CDR3 DNA reads TGCGCCAGCAGCCAAGATGGTCCGGGAAGCACAGATACGAAGTATTTT.

This chain uses TRBV12-3 or TRBV12-4 with TRBJ1-4; TRBD1 is a possible D gene (6 bases). The CDR3 totals 15 residues. V dropped 6 bases and J dropped 7 bases, with 18 bases sitting between them. The CDR3 DNA is TGTGCCAGCAGCGTAACGCAGGGGCTGGGTGAAAAACTGTTTTTT. This translates into CASSVTQGLGEKLFF.

This clonotype is a singleton in its sample. The genes are TRBV29-1 and TRBJ2-7; D unclear. With 4 bases removed from V and 2 bases from J, the gap between germline ends came to 15 bases. Germline CDR1 reads SQVTM; CDR2 reads ANQGSEA. CDR3 length: 14 residues. In DNA, the CDR3 is TGCAGCGTTGGGGGTGGTATCACCCCCTACGAGCAGTACTTC. Translated: CSVGGGITPYEQYF.

This chain connects TRBV4-1 to TRBJ2-7; D is perhaps TRBD1 (5 bases). The V end lost 4 bases, the J end lost 0 bases, and 10 bases lay between the germline ends. Per germline, CDR1 MGHRA and CDR2 YSYEKL. This CDR3 has 14 residues. The CDR3 protein is CASSPTAISYEQYF. DNA for the CDR3: TGCGCCAGCAGCCCGACAGCGATCTCCTACGAGCAGTACTTC.

The rearrangement uses TRBV10-1 and TRBJ2-2, with 13 positions matching TRBD2. This CDR3 contains 17 residues. Germline V CDR1 and CDR2: WNHNN, SYGVQD (reference sequence). The trim removed 4 bases at V and 1 base at J, leaving 3 bases unmatched. The CDR3 reads CASSGTSGGLNTGELFF. Here the CDR3 DNA reads TGCGCCAGCAGTGGGACTAGCGGGGGCTTGAACACCGGGGAGCTGTTTTTT.

V usage is TRBV5-6 and J usage is TRBJ1-6, with no clear D. CDR3 size: 15 residues. Per germline, CDR1 SGHDT and CDR2 YYEEEE. Trimming removed 3 bases at V and 8 bases at J, with 15 bases between. This CDR3 is CASSYWELWDSPLHF. Here the CDR3 DNA reads TGTGCCAGCAGCTACTGGGAGTTGTGGGATTCACCCCTCCACTTT.

The CDR3 region has the DNA TGTGCCAGCAGCCCCTCGTGGGGCGACTCTGGGGCCAACGTCCTGACTTTC. Translation gives CASSPSWGDSGANVLTF. This sequence joins TRBV27 and TRBJ2-6, with D possibly matching TRBD1 (5 bases). CDR1 is MNHEY, CDR2 SMNVEV, per germline (reference sequence). There are 17 residues in the CDR3. V gave up 6 bases and J gave up 0 bases, with 15 bases separating them.

Many counts were recorded for this clonotype. The rearrangement joins TRBV10-2 to TRBJ2-1; 14 bases line up with TRBD2. CDR3 length equals 16 residues. J lost 5 bases, V lost 4 bases, and 4 bases had no gene match. The V gene's germline CDR1 is WSHSY and CDR2 SAAADI. CDR3 DNA sequence: TGCGCCAGCAGTGGGGGACTAGCGGGGGCCCACAATGAGCAGTTCTTC. Protein sequence: CASSGGLAGAHNEQFF.

This clonotype has only a few counts. The V gene is TRBV14, the J gene TRBJ1-2; no clear D gene. The V gene's germline CDR1 is SGHDN and CDR2 FVKESK. This CDR3 is built from 15 residues. The V and J ends lost 0 bases and 3 bases respectively, with 11 bases between them. In DNA, the CDR3 is TGTGCCAGCAGCCAAGACCCCGGGCTTTACTATGGCTACACCTTC. It is translated as CASSQDPGLYYGYTF.

The genes are TRBV27 and TRBJ1-4; D perhaps matches TRBD1 (5 bases). CDR1 and CDR2 from the germline V gene are MNHEY and SMNVEV (reference sequence). The CDR3 covers 15 residues. Trimming shortened V by 4 bases and J by 1 base, and 10 bases separated the two germline ends. The CDR3 reads CASSYRGITNEKLFF. The CDR3 nucleotides are TGTGCCAGCAGTTATCGGGGGATAACTAATGAAAAACTGTTTTTT.

V gene TRBV10-2 combines with J gene TRBJ1-1; D is ambiguous. V lost 6 bases and J 0 bases, leaving 11 bases between the germline ends. The germline V gene has CDR1 WSHSY and CDR2 SAAADI. This CDR3 has 14 amino acids. Written as DNA, the CDR3 is TGCGCCAGCAGCCCCGCAGATATGAACACTGAAGCTTTCTTT. It yields the protein CASSPADMNTEAFF.

This clonotype was seen a handful of times. The chain has TRBV29-1 and TRBJ1-3, with D hard to call. Germline V gene data show CDR1 as SQVTM and CDR2 as ANQGSEA. CDR3 size: 14 residues. Trimming cost V 0 bases and J 2 bases, with 8 bases left between them. CDR3 residues: CSVEDDDPGNTIYF. CDR3 in DNA: TGCAGCGTTGAAGATGACGACCCTGGAAACACCATATATTTT.

This clonotype occurred a few times. This chain connects TRBV15 to TRBJ2-3; 9 nucleotides align to TRBD2. Germline values: CDR1 LNHNV, CDR2 YYDKDF (reference sequence). This CDR3 is built from 20 residues. J was trimmed by 2 bases and V by 1 base; bases with no gene match: 16. Written as DNA, the CDR3 is TGTGCCACCAGCAGAGGTGGAGCGGGGGGCCTTCTCCCCAACACAGATACGCAGTATTTT. This translates into CATSRGGAGGLLPNTDTQYF.

The chain combines TRBV6-2 or TRBV6-3 with TRBJ1-5; D unclear. Germline-derived CDR1 and CDR2 are MNHEY and SVGEGT. The V end was cut by 4 bases, the J end by 1 base, with 20 bases between. There are 18 residues in the CDR3. The chain's CDR3 is CASSFPPGGFGSNQPQHF. The CDR3 DNA is TGTGCCAGCAGTTTTCCCCCCGGAGGGTTCGGGAGCAATCAGCCCCAGCATTTT.

The V and J genes are TRBV27 and TRBJ1-5; D is uncertain. V was shortened by 10 bases and J by 1 base, with 11 bases between the two germline ends. CDR1 is MNHEY, CDR2 SMNVEV, per germline (reference sequence). The CDR3 loop spans 13 amino acids. CDR3 protein: CATRDGSNQPQHF. In nucleotides, the CDR3 is TGTGCCACTCGAGATGGGAGCAATCAGCCCCAGCATTTT.

In its sample, this clonotype was seen a few times. The chain employs TRBV7-9 and TRBJ2-7, with unresolved D. Looked up from germline, CDR1 is SEHNR and CDR2 is FQNEAQ (reference sequence). The CDR3 has 12 amino acids. V was cut by 4 bases and J by 3 bases, with 7 bases left in between. The CDR3 DNA reads TGTGCCAGCAGCTCTGACGGCTACGAGCAGTACGTC. The encoded protein is CASSSDGYEQYV.

The V gene is TRBV6-2 or TRBV6-3, the J gene TRBJ2-7; either TRBD1 or TRBD2 may fit D (5 bases each). CDR1 is MNHEY, CDR2 SVGEGT, per germline. The CDR3 is 15 amino acids. V was trimmed by 9 bases and J by 3 bases, leaving 21 bases between them. The CDR3 protein is CARVTGPPSGYEQYV. CDR3 DNA: TGTGCCAGAGTGACGGGACCGCCATCCGGCTACGAGCAGTACGTC.

The CDR3 sequence is CASSAGHWAQETQYF. DNA for the CDR3: TGTGCCAGCAGCGCGGGCCACTGGGCGCAAGAGACCCAGTACTTC. The J gene is TRBJ2-5, the V gene TRBV7-9; tentatively, D is TRBD2 (5 bases). This CDR3 has 15 residues. Germline V gene lookup returns CDR1 SEHNR and CDR2 FQNEAQ (reference sequence). The germline V and J ends were trimmed by 5 bases and 2 bases, with 15 bases remaining between them.